Listed below are T cell receptor beta chains from one sample, sequenced in a study of T cell changes during pregnancy in multiple sclerosis. Libraries were prepared by immunoSEQ multiplex PCR; TCRdb keeps only in-frame clonotypes and omits some of them. Of some 43,000 clones listed, under 90% were seen once; the top ten hold approximately 1.5%. Material: peripheral blood, obtained in the first trimester of pregnancy. Source of these receptors: a female donor in good health, enrolled as a control in a pregnancy study. Both conserved end residues are part of each CDR3. Fields, in order: clone size, D gene, J gene, V gene, CDR3 protein, CDR3 DNA. A D gene is named only where the DNA matches it firmly. Size is stated for part of the rows, as once, few or many counts, or as a class when the clone is expanded.

size: -; D: TRBD1; J: TRBJ2-7; V: TRBV27; CDR3: CASSLTGGLSEQYF; DNA: TGTGCCAGCAGCTTGACAGGGGGCCTCTCCGAGCAGTACTTC
size: -; D: -; J: TRBJ2-7; V: TRBV28; CDR3: CASYQGNEQYF; DNA: TGTGCCAGCTACCAGGGTAACGAGCAGTACTTC
size: -; D: TRBD1; J: TRBJ1-2; V: TRBV6-5; CDR3: CASSYGQEGYGYTF; DNA: TGTGCCAGCAGTTACGGACAGGAAGGATATGGCTACACCTTC
size: -; D: TRBD1; J: TRBJ1-6; V: TRBV7-9; CDR3: CASSPTGDGSPLHF; DNA: TGTGCCAGCAGCCCGACAGGGGACGGTTCACCCCTCCACTTT
size: -; D: TRBD1; J: TRBJ1-2; V: TRBV19; CDR3: CATTGMDYGYTF; DNA: TGTGCCACGACAGGGATGGACTATGGCTACACCTTC
size: -; D: TRBD1; J: TRBJ1-4; V: TRBV28; CDR3: CATGTGGSTNEKLFF; DNA: TGTGCCACCGGGACAGGGGGCTCAACTAATGAAAAACTGTTTTTT
size: -; D: TRBD1; J: TRBJ1-2; V: TRBV9; CDR3: CASSETGQTFRGGYTF; DNA: TGTGCCAGCAGCGAGACGGGACAGACCTTTAGGGGGGGCTACACCTTC
size: once; D: TRBD1; J: TRBJ2-7; V: TRBV6-5; CDR3: CASSYRGQGTYEQYF; DNA: TGTGCCAGCAGTTATAGAGGACAGGGAACCTACGAGCAGTACTTC
size: -; D: TRBD1; J: TRBJ2-1; V: TRBV5-4; CDR3: CASSLASRGINNEQFF; DNA: TGTGCCAGCAGCTTGGCTAGCAGGGGGATAAACAATGAGCAGTTCTTC
size: -; D: -; J: TRBJ2-3; V: TRBV9; CDR3: CASSTYTDTQYF; DNA: TGTGCCAGCAGCACCTACACAGATACGCAGTATTTT
size: few; D: -; J: TRBJ1-1; V: TRBV9; CDR3: CASSVDPGMNTEAFF; DNA: TGTGCCAGCAGCGTAGATCCGGGGATGAACACTGAAGCTTTCTTT